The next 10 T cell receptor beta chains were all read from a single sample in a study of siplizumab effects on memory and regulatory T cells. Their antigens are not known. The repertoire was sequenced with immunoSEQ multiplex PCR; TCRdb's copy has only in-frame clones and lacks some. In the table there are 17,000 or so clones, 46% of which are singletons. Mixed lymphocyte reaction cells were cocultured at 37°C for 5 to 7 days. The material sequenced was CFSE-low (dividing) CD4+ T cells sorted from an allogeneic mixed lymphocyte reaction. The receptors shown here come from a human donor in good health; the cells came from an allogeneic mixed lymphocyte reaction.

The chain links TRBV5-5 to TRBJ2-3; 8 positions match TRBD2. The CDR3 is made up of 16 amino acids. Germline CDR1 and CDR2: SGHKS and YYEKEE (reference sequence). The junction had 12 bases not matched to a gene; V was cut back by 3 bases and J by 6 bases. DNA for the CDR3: TGTGCCAGCAGCTGGGACGGGGGGGCCATGGCTGATACGCAGTATTTT. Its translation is CASSWDGGAMADTQYF.

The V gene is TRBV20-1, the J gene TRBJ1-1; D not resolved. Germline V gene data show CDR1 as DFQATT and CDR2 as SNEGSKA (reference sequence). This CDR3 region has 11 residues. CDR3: CNGRVNTEAFF. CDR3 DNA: TGCAATGGTAGGGTGAACACTGAAGCTTTCTTT.

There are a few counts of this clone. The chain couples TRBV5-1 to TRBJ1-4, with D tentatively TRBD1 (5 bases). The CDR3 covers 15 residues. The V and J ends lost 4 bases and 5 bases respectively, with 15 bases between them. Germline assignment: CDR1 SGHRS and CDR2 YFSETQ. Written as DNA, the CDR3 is TGCGCCAGCAGCCCCGAGGTGGGGGGGAATGAAAAACTGTTTTTT. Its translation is CASSPEVGGNEKLFF.

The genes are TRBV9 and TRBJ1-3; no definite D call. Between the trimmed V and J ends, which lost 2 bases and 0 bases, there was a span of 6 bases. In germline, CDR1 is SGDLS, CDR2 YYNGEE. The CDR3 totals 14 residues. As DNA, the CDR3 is TGTGCCAGCAGCGTCGGCCTCTCTGGAAACACCATATATTTT. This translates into CASSVGLSGNTIYF.

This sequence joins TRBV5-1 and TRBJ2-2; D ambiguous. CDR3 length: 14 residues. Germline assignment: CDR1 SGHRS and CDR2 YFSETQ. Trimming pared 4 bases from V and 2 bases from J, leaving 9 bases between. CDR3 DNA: TGCGCCAGCAGCCTAGGGTATAACACCGGGGAGCTGTTTTTT. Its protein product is CASSLGYNTGELFF.

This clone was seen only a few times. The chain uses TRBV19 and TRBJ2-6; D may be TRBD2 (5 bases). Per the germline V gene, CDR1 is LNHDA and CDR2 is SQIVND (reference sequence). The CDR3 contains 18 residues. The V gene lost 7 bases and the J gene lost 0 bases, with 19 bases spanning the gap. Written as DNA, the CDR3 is TGTGCCAGTACTAACCCCCGAGGAGGCCCCTCTGGGGCCAACGTCCTGACTTTC. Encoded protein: CASTNPRGGPSGANVLTF.

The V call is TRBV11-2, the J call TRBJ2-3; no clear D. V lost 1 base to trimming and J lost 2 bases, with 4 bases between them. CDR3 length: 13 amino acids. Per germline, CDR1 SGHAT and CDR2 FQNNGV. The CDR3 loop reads CASSLGHTDTQYF. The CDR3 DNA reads TGTGCCAGCAGCTTAGGGCACACAGATACGCAGTATTTT.

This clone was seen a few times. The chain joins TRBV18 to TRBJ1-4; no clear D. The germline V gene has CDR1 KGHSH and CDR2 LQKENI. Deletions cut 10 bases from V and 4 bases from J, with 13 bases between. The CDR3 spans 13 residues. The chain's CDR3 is CATSFGFNEKLFF. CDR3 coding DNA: TGTGCCACATCCTTCGGCTTTAATGAAAAACTGTTTTTT.

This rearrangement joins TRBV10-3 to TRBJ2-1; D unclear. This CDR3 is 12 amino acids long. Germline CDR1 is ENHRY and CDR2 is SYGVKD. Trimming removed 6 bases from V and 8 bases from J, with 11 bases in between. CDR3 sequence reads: CAISDTVDEQFF. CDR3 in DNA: TGTGCCATCAGCGATACCGTGGATGAGCAGTTCTTC.

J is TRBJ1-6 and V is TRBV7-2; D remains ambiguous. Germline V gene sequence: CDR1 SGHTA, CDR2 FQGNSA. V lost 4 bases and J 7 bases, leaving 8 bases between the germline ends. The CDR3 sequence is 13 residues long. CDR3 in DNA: TGTGCCAGCAGCTGGGGTGCAAATTCACCCCTCCACTTT. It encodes CASSWGANSPLHF.